This T cell receptor beta chain was captured in a study of cytomegalovirus exposure and HLA in healthy donors. Study summary: Earlier results showed approximately 110 million unique TCR beta sequences derived from roughly 190 million T cells. Study conclusions and caveats: Presence/absence analyses treated sequencing depth as roughly uniform across donors. In an earlier analysis, most TCR beta V segments were productive about 90% or about 30% of the time. Reports indicate that TCR beta sequences accurately predicted the HLA-A and HLA-B alleles of most subjects.

For this clone: Its antigen is undetermined. Germline and junction disagree at one end, which may indicate a read error. The sample has other DNA sequences that encode this CDR3 too.

With 60 Vbeta and 13 Jbeta primers, the PCR was carried out. Profiling relied on immunoSEQ multiplex PCR, and the TCRdb table lists in-frame clones only, not all of them. The repertoire has approximately 130,000 clones, approximately 8.9% of them found once; the top ten carry around 7%. The receptor comes from a woman between 35 and 50 years old in good health and CMV-seropositive. Sequencing was done on a sample of PBMCs.

CDR3 in amino acids: CASSPTGGDSPLHF. As DNA, the CDR3 is TGTGCCAGCTCACCAACAGGGGGCGATTCGCCCCTCCACTTT. The chain links TRBV18 to TRBJ1-6; 9 bases map to TRBD1. This CDR3 has 14 residues. Germline CDR1 and CDR2: KGHSH and LQKENI.